Listed here are 32 T cell receptor beta chains from one sample, sequenced in a study of identical twins. TCRdb independently ran MiXCR on the 5' RACE reads; one entry per CDR3 protein. In the table there are 690,000 or so distinct CDR3 sequences, more than 6.5% of which are singletons. This same sample was also part of a study on yellow fever vaccine responses in identical twins.

Sequencing used PBMCs. These TCRs come from a woman younger than 30 in good health.

On this clonotype: This may be a read error, as it is one base from a much larger clone. The gene calls are TRBV5-1 and TRBJ2-1; TRBD1 matches at 9 bases. CDR3 length: 15 amino acids. Germline V gene lookup returns CDR1 SGHRS and CDR2 YFSETQ. V shed 1 base, J shed 4 bases, and the junction held 3 bases outside the gene matches. The CDR3 loop is CASSLSGTGYNEQFF. In DNA, the CDR3 is TGCGCCAGCAGCTTGTCCGGGACAGGGTACAATGAGCAGTTCTTC.

The V and J genes are TRBV20-1 and TRBJ2-5; no firm D call. Germline V gives CDR1 DFQATT, CDR2 SNEGSKA (reference sequence). The V gene lost 3 bases and the J gene lost 4 bases, with 12 bases spanning the gap. The CDR3 has 13 residues. CDR3 loop: CSASSFLRETQYF. DNA of the CDR3: TGCAGTGCTAGCTCTTTCCTTAGAGAGACCCAGTACTTC.

The genes are TRBV3-1 and TRBJ2-1; 7 bases align to TRBD1. Germline lookup yields CDR1 LGHDT and CDR2 YNNKEL (reference sequence). V shed 2 bases, J shed 6 bases, and the junction held 4 bases outside the gene matches. This CDR3 comprises 14 residues. The CDR3 here is CASSQMPGGNEQFF. The CDR3 DNA is TGTGCCAGCAGCCAAATGCCAGGGGGCAATGAGCAGTTCTTC.

This clonotype was counted at least ten times. The chain employs TRBV7-2 and TRBJ1-1, with D possibly being TRBD1 (6 bases). Germline CDR1 reads SGHTA; CDR2 reads FQGNSA. CDR3 length: 14 residues. V lost 5 bases and J lost 4, with 14 bases in between. The CDR3 DNA reads as TGTGCCAGCAGCCAGAAAGGGGGAGGCACTGAAGCTTTCTTT. Protein product: CASSQKGGGTEAFF.

The chain combines TRBV20-1 with TRBJ1-2; D gene ambiguous. CDR1 and CDR2 from the germline V gene are DFQATT and SNEGSKA (reference sequence). The CDR3 loop spans 10 amino acids. The CDR3 nucleotides read TGCAGCCCTTGGGGTGGAGGCTACACCTTC. This codes for CSPWGGGYTF.

The J gene is TRBJ2-7, the V gene TRBV9, with a possible D match to TRBD2 (6 bases). CDR3 size: 15 residues. Germline-derived CDR1 and CDR2 are SGDLS and YYNGEE. V was trimmed by 7 bases and J by 2 bases, leaving 19 bases between them. CDR3 residues: CASRARDSPTYEQYF. As DNA, the CDR3 is TGTGCCAGCCGCGCCCGGGACTCACCGACCTACGAGCAGTACTTC.

This clonotype was seen a few times. The chain is built from TRBV14 and TRBJ2-5; D call uncertain. CDR1 SGHDN and CDR2 FVKESK come from the germline V gene. This CDR3 comprises 13 residues. The germline V and J ends were trimmed by 5 bases and 3 bases, with 10 bases remaining between them. The CDR3: CASSATWEETQYF. In nucleotides, the CDR3 is TGTGCCAGCAGCGCCACCTGGGAAGAGACCCAGTACTTC. The variable domain in full, with the rest retrieved from reference TRBV14 and TRBJ2-5, is EAGVTQFPSHSVIEKGQTVTLRCDPISGHDNLYWYRRVMGKEIKFLLHFVKESKQDESGMPNNRFLAERTGGTYSTLKVQPAELEDSGVYFCASSATWEETQYFGPGTRLLVL.

This clonotype was counted between two and nine times. This sequence joins TRBV28 and TRBJ2-2, with 8 bases aligning to TRBD2. The V gene end was trimmed by 4 bases and the J gene end by 6 bases; junction bases not matched to a gene: 7. The CDR3 covers 15 residues. In germline, CDR1 is MDHEN, CDR2 SYDVKM. In DNA, the CDR3 is TGTGCCAGCAGTTACTCCGGGACTAGTCCCGGGGAGCTGTTTTTT. Translated, it gives CASSYSGTSPGELFF.

This chain connects TRBV20-1 to TRBJ2-5; TRBD1 aligns across 7 bases. This CDR3 has 14 amino acids. The V gene end was trimmed by 6 bases and the J gene end by 3 bases; junction bases not matched to a gene: 10. Germline-derived CDR1 and CDR2 are DFQATT and SNEGSKA (reference sequence). The CDR3 DNA follows: TGCAGTGCGGTACAGGGGAGTGGGAAAGAGACCCAGTACTTC. Translating it yields CSAVQGSGKETQYF.

The genes are TRBV4-1 and TRBJ2-7; D gene ambiguous. The CDR3 loop spans 15 amino acids. Germline V lookup: CDR1 MGHRA, CDR2 YSYEKL. Deletions cut 0 bases from V and 2 bases from J, with 11 bases between. The CDR3 reads CASSQDSPGAYEQYF. DNA of the CDR3: TGCGCCAGCAGCCAAGATTCTCCAGGCGCCTACGAGCAGTACTTC.

There are a few counts of this clonotype. V gene TRBV4-3 combines with J gene TRBJ2-5; D may be TRBD2 (5 bases). Trimming took 0 bases from V and 9 from J, leaving 20 bases between them. This CDR3 region has 16 residues. CDR1 and CDR2 from the germline V gene are LGHNA and YSLEER. The CDR3 reads CASSQDRAGLLEAQYF. DNA of the CDR3: TGCGCCAGCAGCCAAGATCGGGCAGGTTTATTGGAGGCCCAGTACTTC.

This clonotype came up many times. This chain joins TRBV19 and TRBJ2-2; TRBD2 matches at 10 bases. Germline V gene lookup returns CDR1 LNHDA and CDR2 SQIVND (reference sequence). CDR3 length equals 15 residues. The V segment lost 4 bases and the J segment 7 bases; nucleotides outside the gene matches: 6. The CDR3 bases are TGTGCCAGTAGTACCCTAGCGGGAGTTGACGGGGAGCTGTTTTTT. Translated, it gives CASSTLAGVDGELFF.

In DNA form, the CDR3 reads TGCGCCAGCAGCCAAGTTCAGGGTGGCAACGAGCAGTACTTC. It codes for CASSQVQGGNEQYF. The chain couples TRBV4-3 to TRBJ2-7, with D perhaps matching TRBD1 (5 bases). The germline V gene has CDR1 LGHNA and CDR2 YSLEER. The CDR3 is 14 residues long. Trimming left V 1 base short and J 5 bases short, with 12 bases between.

This rearrangement joins TRBV20-1 to TRBJ2-1, with D hard to call. CDR1 and CDR2 from the germline V gene are DFQATT and SNEGSKA (reference sequence). The CDR3 is made up of 15 amino acids. With 0 bases removed from V and 0 bases from J, the gap between germline ends came to 9 bases. The CDR3 loop reads CSARDFTLSYNEQFF. The CDR3 nucleotides read TGCAGTGCTAGAGATTTTACTCTCTCCTACAATGAGCAGTTCTTC.

The chain carries TRBV6-1 and TRBJ1-2; the D gene is possibly TRBD1 (6 bases). V was clipped by 8 bases and J by 8 bases, with 21 bases between them. Germline V lookup: CDR1 MNHNS, CDR2 SASEGT. CDR3 length: 14 amino acids. Here the CDR3 reads CASAPGGAPGGYTF. The CDR3 bases are TGTGCCAGCGCGCCCGGGGGGGCGCCGGGAGGCTACACCTTC.

The chain recombines TRBV4-1 with TRBJ2-7; D is tentatively TRBD1 or TRBD2 (6 bases each). The CDR3 has 15 amino acids. With 0 bases removed from V and 2 bases from J, the gap between germline ends came to 11 bases. Per germline, CDR1 MGHRA and CDR2 YSYEKL. The CDR3 spells CASSQDYGGPYEQYF. The CDR3 nucleotides are TGCGCCAGCAGCCAAGATTATGGGGGGCCCTACGAGCAGTACTTC.

The chain combines TRBV10-1 with TRBJ2-7, with 7 nucleotides matching TRBD1. Losses at the gene ends were 5 bases for V and 3 bases for J; bases not matched to a gene: 10. This CDR3 has 15 residues. Germline-derived CDR1 and CDR2 are WNHNN and SYGVQD (reference sequence). The CDR3 protein is CASSLPRQGVYEQYF. The CDR3 DNA follows: TGCGCCAGCAGTCTACCTCGACAGGGAGTCTACGAGCAGTACTTC.

This chain connects TRBV6-5 to TRBJ1-1; D possibly corresponds to TRBD1 (6 bases). The ends were cut back, 1 base at V and 10 bases at J, with 22 bases in the middle. The length of the CDR3 is 16 residues. In germline, CDR1 is MNHEY, CDR2 SVGAGI. The CDR3 sequence: CASSYFAPGGAGVAFF. The CDR3 DNA reads as TGTGCCAGCAGTTACTTTGCCCCCGGGGGCGCGGGAGTAGCTTTCTTT.

This clonotype occurred a few times. This rearrangement joins TRBV9 to TRBJ2-7, with 7 bases identical to TRBD1. From germline, CDR1 is SGDLS and CDR2 YYNGEE. The length of the CDR3 is 14 residues. V shed 0 bases and J 6 bases; nucleotides not matched to a gene: 6. The chain's CDR3 is CASSVEAGGSEQYF. As DNA, the CDR3 is TGTGCCAGCAGCGTAGAGGCAGGGGGTAGCGAGCAGTACTTC.

This clonotype has more than one count but fewer than ten. The V call is TRBV28, the J call TRBJ2-7; TRBD1 is a possible D gene (5 bases). V was clipped by 7 bases and J by 4 bases, with 14 bases between them. Germline V gene sequence: CDR1 MDHEN, CDR2 SYDVKM. CDR3 size: 13 residues. CDR3: CASTATVTYEQYF. CDR3 nucleotides: TGTGCCAGCACCGCGACAGTAACGTACGAGCAGTACTTC.

This clonotype showed up just a few times. The gene calls are TRBV25-1 and TRBJ2-3, with D maybe TRBD2 (7 bases). This CDR3 spans 15 amino acids. Germline loops: CDR1 MGHDK, CDR2 SYGVNS. Deletions cut 3 bases from V and 6 bases from J, with 16 bases between. The CDR3 DNA is TGTGCCAGCAGTGACCGGGGGGCAGCGGCCGATACGCAGTATTTT. Translation gives CASSDRGAAADTQYF.

This clonotype has a handful of counts. V is TRBV11-2 and J is TRBJ2-1, with 8 bases matching TRBD2. Trimming removed 5 bases from V and 12 bases from J; junction bases left unmatched: 27. The germline gives CDR1 SGHAT, CDR2 FQNNGV. The CDR3 sequence is 19 residues long. CDR3 residues: CASSETSGSSLPLVRWQFF. In DNA form, the CDR3 reads TGTGCCAGCAGCGAGACAAGCGGGAGTTCATTACCCCTAGTCCGGTGGCAGTTCTTC.

This clonotype was counted between two and nine times. The chain uses TRBV7-9 and TRBJ2-3, with 7 bases identical to TRBD2. Germline V gene data show CDR1 as SEHNR and CDR2 as FQNEAQ (reference sequence). V lost 5 bases to trimming and J lost 2 bases; unmatched junction nucleotides: 7. This CDR3 is 15 amino acids long. CDR3 DNA sequence: TGTGCCAGCAGCCCCAGGGAGGGAACCACAGATACGCAGTATTTT. Protein: CASSPREGTTDTQYF. Full variable domain (remainder filled in from reference TRBV7-9 and TRBJ2-3): DTGVSQNPRHKITKRGQNVTFRCDPISEHNRLYWYRQTLGQGPEFLTYFQNEAQLEKSRLLSDRFSAERPKGSFSTLEIQRTEQGDSAMYLCASSPREGTTDTQYFGPGTRLTVL.

The table lists this clonotype with many counts. The J gene is TRBJ1-1, the V gene TRBV27, with 8 bases aligning to TRBD1. J gave up 5 bases and V 9 bases, and 8 bases lay outside the gene matches. This CDR3 spans 13 amino acids. The V gene's germline CDR1 is MNHEY and CDR2 SMNVEV (reference sequence). Here the CDR3 DNA reads TGTGCCAGTTCGGACAGGGAGTATACTGAAGCTTTCTTT. Translation: CASSDREYTEAFF.

This clonotype has a handful of counts. The rearrangement links TRBV5-1 to TRBJ2-3; 7 bases align to TRBD1. The CDR3 extends over 17 amino acids. Germline V gene lookup returns CDR1 SGHRS and CDR2 YFSETQ. Trimming took 3 bases from V and 0 from J; bases not matched to a gene: 10. CDR3 nucleotides: TGCGCCAGCAGCTCAAGAGGGGGCATGGTTAGCACAGATACGCAGTATTTT. Its protein product is CASSSRGGMVSTDTQYF.

The chain links TRBV6-5 to TRBJ1-2; D perhaps matches TRBD1 (5 bases). CDR3 length: 18 amino acids. Germline assignment: CDR1 MNHEY and CDR2 SVGAGI. V dropped 2 bases and J dropped 0 bases, with 19 bases sitting between them. The CDR3 bases are TGTGCCAGCAGTTACGAAAAGGGCCAGGGTGAAGCTAACTATGGCTACACCTTC. Amino acids: CASSYEKGQGEANYGYTF.

This clonotype was seen only a few times. This sequence joins TRBV5-1 and TRBJ2-1; TRBD1 matches 9 bases. V gave up 2 bases and J gave up 0 bases; unmatched junction bases: 6. The germline V gene encodes CDR1 SGHRS and CDR2 YFSETQ. The CDR3 length is 17 residues. CDR3 in amino acids: CASSFDDRGYSYNEQFF. In nucleotides, the CDR3 is TGCGCCAGCAGCTTCGATGACAGGGGGTACTCCTACAATGAGCAGTTCTTC. Together with reference TRBV5-1 and TRBJ2-1, the CDR3 gives the full variable domain: KAGVTQTPRYLIKTRGQQVTLSCSPISGHRSVSWYQQTPGQGLQFLFEYFSETQRNKGNFPGRFSGRQFSNSRSEMNVSTLELGDSALYLCASSFDDRGYSYNEQFFGPGTRLTVL.

This clonotype was seen repeatedly, ten times or more. The chain employs TRBV10-3 and TRBJ2-3; 8 bases align to TRBD1. This CDR3 region has 17 residues. CDR1 ENHRY and CDR2 SYGVKD come from the germline V gene. Germline trimming cut 2 bases from V and 0 bases from J; bases unmatched to any gene: 7. This CDR3 is CAISEPGTGLSTDTQYF. CDR3 bases: TGTGCCATCAGTGAGCCTGGGACAGGCCTAAGCACAGATACGCAGTATTTT.

This clonotype showed up just a few times. The rearrangement links TRBV4-3 to TRBJ2-7; D uncertain. This CDR3 spans 14 amino acids. V lost 0 bases and J lost 6, with 12 bases in between. Germline V gene sequence: CDR1 LGHNA, CDR2 YSLEER. The CDR3: CASSQDRDLAEQYF. CDR3 nucleotides: TGCGCCAGCAGCCAAGACAGAGATCTCGCCGAGCAGTACTTC.

The V call is TRBV6-2 or TRBV6-3, the J call TRBJ2-3; D possibly uses TRBD1 or TRBD2 (6 bases each). The CDR3 has 12 residues. CDR1 is MNHEY, CDR2 SVGEGT, per germline. V was shortened by 6 bases and J by 9 bases, with 13 bases between the two germline ends. CDR3 protein: CASSYEGGTQYF. The CDR3 DNA follows: TGTGCCAGCAGCTACGAGGGGGGAACGCAGTATTTT.

This clonotype has just a few counts. The chain couples TRBV4-2 to TRBJ2-2; maybe TRBD2 (6 bases). The germline V gene encodes CDR1 LGHNA and CDR2 YNFKEQ. The V and J ends lost 3 bases and 6 bases respectively, with 11 bases between them. The CDR3 loop spans 14 amino acids. CDR3 amino acids: CASSQASEPGELFF. The CDR3 nucleotides read TGTGCCAGCAGCCAGGCTAGCGAGCCCGGGGAGCTGTTTTTT.

This sequence joins TRBV15 and TRBJ1-3; no clear D gene. The CDR3 is made up of 14 amino acids. In germline, CDR1 is LNHNV, CDR2 YYDKDF (reference sequence). Trimming took off 4 bases at V and 0 bases at J, with 7 bases between the two ends. The CDR3 DNA follows: TGTGCCACCAGCATAGGCTACTCTGGAAACACCATATATTTT. Translation: CATSIGYSGNTIYF. Variable domain in full (rest from reference TRBV15 and TRBJ1-3): DAMVIQNPRYQVTQFGKPVTLSCSQTLNHNVMYWYQQKSSQAPKLLFHYYDKDFNNEADTPDNFQSRRPNTSFCFLDIRSPGLGDTAMYLCATSIGYSGNTIYFGEGSWLTVV.